The 7 T cell receptor beta chains given below trace back to one sample, sequenced in a study of shared clonotypes between healthy human individuals. Data came from immunoSEQ multiplex PCR; TCRdb stores just in-frame clones and leaves some out. The data show about 480,000 clones, 75% to 85% seen once. Material for sequencing was PBMCs. The receptors shown here come from a woman in her thirties or forties in good health. Some clones in this sample may be carry-over from other donors' samples.

Notes on this clone: Other DNA sequences of this sample code for an identical CDR3. For the CDR3, the DNA is TGCGCCAGCAGCTCGGGACAGGAGAACACTGAAGCTTTCTTT. Its protein product is CASSSGQENTEAFF. The V call is TRBV5-1, the J call TRBJ1-1, with 8 nucleotides matching TRBD1. The CDR3 sequence is 14 residues long. CDR1 and CDR2 (germline): SGHRS, YFSETQ. J lost 1 base, V lost 3 bases, and 2 bases had no gene match. The full variable domain, with the rest looked up from reference TRBV5-1 and TRBJ1-1, is KAGVTQTPRYLIKTRGQQVTLSCSPISGHRSVSWYQQTPGQGLQFLFEYFSETQRNKGNFPGRFSGRQFSNSRSEMNVSTLELGDSALYLCASSSGQENTEAFFGQGTRLTVV.

This clone was counted ten times or more. J is TRBJ1-2 and V is TRBV2, with 10 bases matching TRBD1. The CDR3 totals 15 residues. After removal of 2 bases from V and 9 bases from J, the junction contained 9 bases not matched to a gene. CDR1 and CDR2 (germline): SNHLY, FYNNEI. In DNA form, the CDR3 reads TGTGCCAGCAGTGAATGGACAGGGGGGGTATTACGCTACACCTTC. Protein: CASSEWTGGVLRYTF.

Only one count was recorded for this clone. This chain connects TRBV5-1 to TRBJ2-1; perhaps TRBD2 as D (5 bases). The CDR3 is made up of 12 amino acids. Germline V gives CDR1 SGHRS, CDR2 YFSETQ. V was shortened by 7 bases and J by 7 bases, with 12 bases between the two germline ends. The CDR3 is CASWASSNEQFF. CDR3 DNA sequence: TGCGCCAGCTGGGCTAGCAGTAATGAGCAGTTCTTC.

This chain's CDR3 is CASSIRAPNTEAFF. DNA of the CDR3: TGTGCCAGTAGTATAAGGGCACCGAACACTGAAGCTTTCTTT. The chain recombines TRBV19 with TRBJ1-1; D is unresolved. This CDR3 region has 14 residues. V was cut by 2 bases and J by 1 base, with 8 bases left in between. CDR1 LNHDA and CDR2 SQIVND come from the germline V gene (reference sequence).

This clone was found once. The V gene is TRBV15, the J gene TRBJ1-2; D is unresolved. The V gene's germline CDR1 is LNHNV and CDR2 YYDKDF (reference sequence). V lost 0 bases, J lost 4 bases, and 12 bases lay in between. This CDR3 has 15 amino acids. The CDR3 spells CATSRDLAASYGYTF. CDR3 nucleotides: TGTGCCACCAGCAGAGATTTGGCAGCTTCCTATGGCTACACCTTC. The complete variable domain, with remaining parts taken from reference TRBV15 and TRBJ1-2, reads DAMVIQNPRYQVTQFGKPVTLSCSQTLNHNVMYWYQQKSSQAPKLLFHYYDKDFNNEADTPDNFQSRRPNTSFCFLDIRSPGLGDTAMYLCATSRDLAASYGYTFGSGTRLTVV.

To note about this clone: This sample includes further DNA sequences coding for the same CDR3. The CDR3 DNA reads TGTGCCAGTAGTATTCAAGGTTCCACTGAAGCTTTCTTT. Translated, it gives CASSIQGSTEAFF. The chain is built from TRBV19 and TRBJ1-1; D ambiguous. Deletions cut 3 bases from V and 4 bases from J, with 9 bases between. From germline, CDR1 is LNHDA and CDR2 SQIVND (reference sequence). The CDR3 runs 13 residues.

The gene calls are TRBV7-9 and TRBJ1-1; D unclear. The V and J ends lost 5 bases and 1 base respectively, with 11 bases between them. The germline V gene has CDR1 SEHNR and CDR2 FQNEAQ (reference sequence). CDR3 length: 14 residues. CDR3: CASSKGLTNTEAFF. The CDR3 DNA sequence: TGTGCCAGCAGCAAAGGACTCACGAACACTGAAGCTTTCTTT.